This T cell receptor (beta chain) was found in a study of OX40 agonist ivuxolimab in advanced cancers. The repertoire was sequenced with immunoSEQ multiplex PCR; TCRdb's copy has only in-frame clones and lacks some. Among 92,000 or so clones listed, about nine tenths were seen once. The CDR3 is 13 residues long. Germline V lookup: CDR1 GTSNPN, CDR2 SVGIG (reference sequence). The input for sequencing was CD4+ or CD8+ T cells sorted from blood, taken in a trial of the OX40 agonist ivuxolimab. This TCR was recovered from an adult with an advanced solid tumor such as melanoma, head and neck, liver or kidney cancer. V gene TRBV30 combines with J gene TRBJ2-5; D might be TRBD1 (6 bases). The last part of the DNA fits TRBJ2-7 better; the J call may be wrong. The CDR3 here is CAWSEQGPYEQYF. In DNA form, the CDR3 reads TGTGCCTGGAGTGAACAGGGTCCCTACGAGCAGTACTTC.